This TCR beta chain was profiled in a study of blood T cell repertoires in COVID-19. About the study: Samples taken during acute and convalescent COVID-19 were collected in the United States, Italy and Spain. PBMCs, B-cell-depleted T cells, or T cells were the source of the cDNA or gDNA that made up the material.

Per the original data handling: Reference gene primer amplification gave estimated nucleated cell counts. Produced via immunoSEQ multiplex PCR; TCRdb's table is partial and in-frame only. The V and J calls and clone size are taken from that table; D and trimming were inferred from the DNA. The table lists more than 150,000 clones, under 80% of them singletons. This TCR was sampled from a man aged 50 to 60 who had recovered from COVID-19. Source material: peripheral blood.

The CDR3 sequence is CAGGQSSGNTIYF. The CDR3, as DNA: TGCGCCGGGGGGCAGAGCTCTGGAAACACCATATATTTT. This sequence joins TRBV29-1 and TRBJ1-3; possibly TRBD1 for D (6 bases). Germline CDR1 and CDR2: SQVTM and ANQGSEA. The CDR3 covers 13 residues.